The rows below give T cell receptor beta chains drawn from one sample of a study of OX40 agonist ivuxolimab in advanced cancers. The method was immunoSEQ multiplex PCR; TCRdb's version includes in-frame clones alone and lacks a portion of them. The sample has fewer than 30,000 clones; 70% to 85% are singletons. Sample: CD4+ or CD8+ T cells sorted from blood, taken in a trial of the OX40 agonist ivuxolimab. The receptors here all came from an adult with an advanced solid tumor such as melanoma, head and neck, liver or kidney cancer. Both conserved end residues are part of each CDR3. The D gene is left open where the match is weak. Clone size appears in some rows only: once, few, many, or a class for an expanded clone.

V	D	size	J	length	DNA	CDR3
TRBV2	-	-	TRBJ2-1	13	TGTGCCAGCAGTGAGTATCTTAGCGATGAGCAGTTCTTC	CASSEYLSDEQFF
TRBV11-3	-	-	TRBJ2-2	17	TGTGCCAGCAGCTTGCTGTCTGTACAGGGGAACACCGGGGAGCTGTTTTTT	CASSLLSVQGNTGELFF
TRBV27	-	-	TRBJ2-7	12	TGTGCCAGCAGTATACAGGGCTACGAGCAGTACTTC	CASSIQGYEQYF
TRBV29-1	TRBD1	-	TRBJ1-5	13	TGCAGCGCAAGCACAGGGGCTAATCAGCCCCAGCATTTT	CSASTGANQPQHF
TRBV7-9	-	-	TRBJ2-1	13	TGTGCCAGCAGCACCGGGACCCGCAATGAGCAGTTCTTC	CASSTGTRNEQFF
TRBV28	-	large	TRBJ2-3	12	TGTGCCAGCAGTGTCGAGTCGGATACGCAGTATTTT	CASSVESDTQYF
TRBV5-6	TRBD2	few	TRBJ2-3	15	TGTGCCAGCAGCTTGAACGGCGGGGGGCCAGATACGCAGTATTTT	CASSLNGGGPDTQYF
TRBV29-1	TRBD1	-	TRBJ1-3	14	TGCAGCGTTCAGGACAGGGAAGGTGGAAACACCATATATTTT	CSVQDREGGNTIYF
TRBV28	-	-	TRBJ2-1	13	TGTGCCAGCAGTCCAATGACCCCCAATGAGCAGTTCTTC	CASSPMTPNEQFF
TRBV9	-	-	TRBJ1-1	13	TGTGCCAGCAGCCCAGTGGGGGGCACTGAAGCTTTCTTT	CASSPVGGTEAFF
TRBV5-1	-	-	TRBJ1-2	14	TGCGCCAGCAGCCTGGAGGGTTTCGGCTATGGCTACACCTTC	CASSLEGFGYGYTF
TRBV14	-	-	TRBJ2-5	15	TGTGCCAGCAGCCAAGGTCGAGGGTTTCAAGAGACCCAGTACTTC	CASSQGRGFQETQYF
TRBV5-1	-	-	TRBJ1-2	15	TGCGCCAGCAGCTTGGGCGCAGGGACTAACTATGGCTACACCTTC	CASSLGAGTNYGYTF
TRBV4-1	TRBD1	-	TRBJ1-2	17	TGCGCCAGCAGCCAAATGACAGGGGGCGCGTCCATACATGGCTACACCTTC	CASSQMTGGASIHGYTF
TRBV10-2	TRBD1	once	TRBJ2-2	16	TGCGCCAGCAGACTAGGACAGGGGGCGTTAACCGGGGAGCTGTTTTTT	CASRLGQGALTGELFF
TRBV7-9	-	few	TRBJ1-2	12	TGTGCTTACCTCGACAAGAACTATGGCTACACCTTC	CAYLDKNYGYTF
TRBV11-2	-	-	TRBJ2-5	14	TGTGCCAGCAGCTTAGCCCCGTCGGAAGAGACCCAGTACTTC	CASSLAPSEETQYF
TRBV10-1	-	-	TRBJ1-1	18	TGCGCCAGCAGTGCGAAGCATGATTGGAAACAGCCAAACACTGAAGCTTTCTTT	CASSAKHDWKQPNTEAFF
TRBV27	TRBD2	-	TRBJ2-5	16	TGTGCCAGCAGTTTATCGCCTAGCGGGAGTTTTGAGACCCAGTACTTC	CASSLSPSGSFETQYF
TRBV4-1	TRBD1	-	TRBJ2-7	15	TGCGCCAGCAGCCAAGGGGCTGGACAGGGGCAAGAGCAGTACTTC	CASSQGAGQGQEQYF
TRBV10-3	-	-	TRBJ1-2	13	TGTGCCATCAGTGAGACAGGGAAGGATGGCTACACCTTC	CAISETGKDGYTF
TRBV5-6	-	-	TRBJ2-5	14	TGTGCCAGCAGCTTGGTTCTGACCCAAGAGACCCAGTACTTC	CASSLVLTQETQYF
TRBV7-9	TRBD1	-	TRBJ2-3	10	TGTGCCAGCGAAGGGGACAGTCAGTATTTT	CASEGDSQYF
TRBV9	TRBD1	-	TRBJ1-1	15	TGTGCCAGCAGCGAGACAGGGGGAGAGTACACTGAAGCTTTCTTT	CASSETGGEYTEAFF
TRBV4-1	TRBD1	-	TRBJ1-3	15	TGCGCCAGCAGCCAATCGGGACAGTTTGGAAACACCATATATTTT	CASSQSGQFGNTIYF
TRBV6-8	TRBD2	-	TRBJ2-5	15	TGTGCCAGCCGGTGGACTAGCAGAACCCAAGAGACCCAGTACTTC	CASRWTSRTQETQYF
TRBV28	-	-	TRBJ2-1	12	TGTGCCAGCAGTGCCCATAACAATGAGCAGTTCTTC	CASSAHNNEQFF
TRBV7-9	TRBD2	few	TRBJ2-3	15	TGTGCCAGCGTCGCTCTAGCGGGGAACACAGATACGCAGTATTTT	CASVALAGNTDTQYF
TRBV29-1	TRBD1	-	TRBJ2-7	14	TGCAGCGTTGTTCGTCTTGGGCAGGGGGACGAGCAGTACTTC	CSVVRLGQGDEQYF
TRBV28	-	-	TRBJ2-7	13	TGTGCCAGCAGTTTTGGCCGGGTCGGCGAGCAGTACTTC	CASSFGRVGEQYF
TRBV4-1	-	-	TRBJ1-3	18	TGCGCCAGCAGCCAAGACGAGGGGCAGGCATACTCTGGAAACACCATATATTTT	CASSQDEGQAYSGNTIYF
TRBV5-4	-	-	TRBJ1-1	15	TGTGCCAGCAGCTTGGGAGTGGGAGGGAACACTGAAGCTTTCTTT	CASSLGVGGNTEAFF
TRBV27	-	-	TRBJ2-1	15	TGTGCCAGCAGTTTAACAGGGAGCTCCTACAATGAGCAGTTCTTC	CASSLTGSSYNEQFF
TRBV9	-	-	TRBJ2-5	15	TGTGCCAGCAACCCAAGCGGTCACCTAGGAGAGACCCAGTACTTC	CASNPSGHLGETQYF
TRBV28	-	-	TRBJ2-7	17	TGTGCCAGCAGTTTCTCCGGGACGGAACTTAGCTCCTACGAGCAGTACTTC	CASSFSGTELSSYEQYF
TRBV6-5	-	-	TRBJ1-1	13	TGTGCCAGCAGTTACTCCGGTGTGAATGAAGCTTTCTTT	CASSYSGVNEAFF
TRBV4-1	TRBD1	once	TRBJ2-4	16	TGCGCCAGCAGCCAAGATCCTGGGACAGTCAAAAACATTCAGTACTTC	CASSQDPGTVKNIQYF
TRBV27	-	medium-sized	TRBJ1-1	15	TGTGCCAGCAGTTTATCCGGAAGAATGAACACTGAAGCTTTCTTT	CASSLSGRMNTEAFF
TRBV15	-	many	TRBJ1-5	18	TGTGCCACCAGCAGAGACAGTAATACTGGGGCGGGCAATCAGCCCCAGCATTTT	CATSRDSNTGAGNQPQHF
TRBV5-1	-	-	TRBJ1-2	14	TGCGCCAGCAGCTTGGCAGGAGCATGGGATGGCTACACCTTC	CASSLAGAWDGYTF
TRBV13	TRBD1	-	TRBJ1-1	13	TGTGCCAGCAGCTTACAGGGGGCCACTGAAGCTTTCTTT	CASSLQGATEAFF
TRBV10-3	TRBD1	-	TRBJ2-7	15	TGTGCCATCAGTCCCGGACAGGGTACACTCTACGAGCAGTACTTC	CAISPGQGTLYEQYF
TRBV5-1	-	-	TRBJ2-7	16	TGCGCCAGCAGCTTGGTCGGGCGGACTATTGCCTACGAGCAGTACTTC	CASSLVGRTIAYEQYF
TRBV7-6	-	-	TRBJ2-3	16	TGTGCCAGCAGCCTAACAATTAGTGGGCGCACAGATACGCAGTATTTT	CASSLTISGRTDTQYF
TRBV29-1	-	-	TRBJ2-7	11	TGCAGCGTCAACAGGGATTACGAGCAGTACTTC	CSVNRDYEQYF
TRBV21-1	-	-	TRBJ2-2	16	TGTGCCAGCAGCGCCCCGGGACTAGGTACTACCGGGGAGCTGTTTTTT	CASSAPGLGTTGELFF
TRBV7-9	-	-	TRBJ2-6	19	TGTGCCAGCAGCTTATCGTTTTCAATTCCGGGGGCTGGGGCCAACGTCCTGACTTTC	CASSLSFSIPGAGANVLTF
TRBV6-4	-	-	TRBJ2-3	14	TGTGCCAGCAGTGCGGAGACTACCACAGATACGCAGTATTTT	CASSAETTTDTQYF
TRBV4-1	TRBD2	-	TRBJ2-2	18	TGCGCCAGCAGCCGGTCGACTAGCGGGGGGCTAAACACCGGGGAGCTGTTTTTT	CASSRSTSGGLNTGELFF
TRBV2	TRBD1	-	TRBJ1-1	15	TGTGCCAGCAGTGAACGGGACAGCATGAACACTGAAGCTTTCTTT	CASSERDSMNTEAFF
TRBV19	-	-	TRBJ1-1	12	TGTGCCAGTAGTATAGTAGGGGTTGACGCTTTCTTT	CASSIVGVDAFF
TRBV13	TRBD1	once	TRBJ1-2	18	TGTGCCAGCAGCTCCCGGGACAGGTTCGTTCAAGGCGCAGCGGGCTACACCTTC	CASSSRDRFVQGAAGYTF
TRBV11-2	-	-	TRBJ2-1	16	TGTGCCAGCAGCTTAGGTGGCTGGGGTTCGTACAATGAGCAGTTCTTC	CASSLGGWGSYNEQFF